Presented here are 25 T cell receptor beta chains from one specimen sequenced in a study of shared clonotypes between healthy human individuals. Naive CD8 cells lacked CD45RO, underwent positive selection for CCR7 and left out terminally differentiated effector memory CD45RA+ cells. Method: immunoSEQ multiplex PCR; TCRdb's copy keeps in-frame clones and lacks some. The data show roughly 1,800,000 clones, around 96% seen once. Source material: naive CD8+ T cells sorted from blood. All receptors come from a young man in good health.

Comments on this clone: The sample carries other DNA sequences with the same CDR3. The chain has TRBV25-1 and TRBJ1-3, with D unclear. Trimming pared 3 bases from V and 7 bases from J, leaving 10 bases between. CDR3 length: 13 amino acids. Per germline, CDR1 MGHDK and CDR2 SYGVNS. CDR3 region: CASSDLLGNTIYF. The CDR3 DNA reads as TGTGCCAGCAGTGATCTCTTAGGTAACACCATATATTTT.

This rearrangement joins TRBV28 to TRBJ2-7; the match to TRBD1 covers 9 bases. V lost 6 bases and J lost 2; bases outside the gene matches: 5. Germline loops: CDR1 MDHEN, CDR2 SYDVKM. There are 14 residues in the CDR3. CDR3 protein: CASRTGTGPYEQYF. Written as DNA, the CDR3 is TGTGCCAGCAGAACCGGGACAGGGCCCTACGAGCAGTACTTC.

The gene calls are TRBV6-5 and TRBJ2-5; D remains unclear. Germline CDR1 and CDR2: MNHEY and SVGAGI. V lost 8 bases to trimming and J lost 0 bases, with 13 bases between them. This CDR3 spans 14 amino acids. CDR3 in amino acids: CASSSVHNQETQYF. The CDR3, as DNA: TGTGCCAGCTCTTCGGTGCACAACCAAGAGACCCAGTACTTC.

The V and J genes are TRBV4-1 and TRBJ1-2; 9 positions match TRBD1. The V gene end was trimmed by 0 bases and the J gene end by 2 bases; junction bases not matched to a gene: 7. CDR3 length equals 17 residues. CDR1 MGHRA and CDR2 YSYEKL come from the germline V gene. The CDR3 DNA sequence: TGCGCCAGCAGCCAAGATCTCCCCGGACAGGGGAACTATGGCTACACCTTC. Its translation: CASSQDLPGQGNYGYTF.

The CDR3 DNA sequence: TGTGCCAGCAGCCCGGCCGGGGGTCCCTACGAGCAGTACTTC. This gives the protein CASSPAGGPYEQYF. V and J are TRBV6-6 and TRBJ2-7; D is possibly TRBD2 (6 bases). V was pared by 6 bases and J by 2 bases, with 14 bases between. The CDR3 covers 14 residues. Germline V gives CDR1 MNHNY, CDR2 SVGAGI (reference sequence).

This clone was observed once. Other DNA sequences in the same sample also yield this CDR3. This rearrangement joins TRBV5-1 to TRBJ1-1, with D possibly being TRBD1 (5 bases). CDR1 is SGHRS, CDR2 YFSETQ, per germline. Trimming removed 1 base at V and 5 bases at J, with 9 bases between. The CDR3 contains 13 residues. CDR3: CASSLQGGTEAFF. CDR3 DNA: TGCGCCAGCAGCTTGCAGGGTGGGACTGAAGCTTTCTTT.

The rearrangement joins TRBV5-6 to TRBJ1-1; D is ambiguous. The ends were cut back, 4 bases at V and 0 bases at J, with 13 bases in the middle. Germline V gene data show CDR1 as SGHDT and CDR2 as YYEEEE. This CDR3 comprises 15 residues. CDR3 residues: CASSLDVLMNTEAFF. CDR3 nucleotide sequence: TGTGCCAGCAGCCTGGATGTGCTCATGAACACTGAAGCTTTCTTT. The full variable domain, completed using reference TRBV5-6 and TRBJ1-1, is DAGVTQSPTHLIKTRGQQVTLRCSPKSGHDTVSWYQQALGQGPQFIFQYYEEEERQRGNFPDRFSGHQFPNYSSELNVNALLLGDSALYLCASSLDVLMNTEAFFGQGTRLTVV.

This clone was picked up one time. The chain combines TRBV7-9 with TRBJ2-7; D is uncertain. V was shortened by 3 bases and J by 4 bases, with 16 bases between the two germline ends. Germline CDR1 reads SEHNR; CDR2 reads FQNEAQ (reference sequence). The CDR3 length is 15 residues. The CDR3 loop is CASSFGYQSNYEQYF. CDR3 DNA sequence: TGTGCCAGCAGCTTCGGGTACCAAAGCAATTACGAGCAGTACTTC.

The CDR3 DNA follows: TGTGCCAGTAGTATACGTGAGGGCTTCAGCTCCTACGAGCAGTACTTC. It specifies CASSIREGFSSYEQYF. The J gene is TRBJ2-7, the V gene TRBV19; D is perhaps TRBD2 (5 bases). The CDR3 length is 16 residues. The germline V gene encodes CDR1 LNHDA and CDR2 SQIVND (reference sequence). Trimming removed 2 bases from V and 0 bases from J, with 14 bases in between.

The rearrangement uses TRBV18 and TRBJ1-1, with D possibly TRBD1 on 6 matching bases. CDR1 and CDR2 (germline): KGHSH, LQKENI. Trimming stripped 2 bases from V and 0 bases from J, with 10 bases between. CDR3 length: 15 residues. CDR3 in DNA: TGTGCCAGCTCACCATCCGGGACATTGAACACTGAAGCTTTCTTT. Translated, it gives CASSPSGTLNTEAFF.

The rearrangement joins TRBV29-1 to TRBJ2-5, with 12 nucleotides matching TRBD2. Germline assignment: CDR1 SQVTM and CDR2 ANQGSEA. J lost 2 bases, V lost 5 bases, and 6 bases had no gene match. This CDR3 has 15 residues. CDR3 region: CSVLRLAGVQETQYF. For the CDR3, the DNA is TGCAGCGTTCTGCGACTAGCGGGGGTTCAAGAGACCCAGTACTTC.

The V gene is TRBV2, the J gene TRBJ1-5; TRBD1 might be the D (5 bases). The CDR3 length is 15 residues. CDR1 SNHLY and CDR2 FYNNEI come from the germline V gene. The V gene lost 6 bases and the J gene lost 4 bases, with 16 bases spanning the gap. The CDR3, as DNA: TGTGCCAGCAGGTGGTCGACAGAACTGAATCAGCCCCAGCATTTT. Translating it yields CASRWSTELNQPQHF.

The chain is built from TRBV7-6 and TRBJ1-6; D remains unclear. Trimming stripped 0 bases from V and 7 bases from J, with 7 bases between. CDR3 length equals 14 residues. From germline, CDR1 is SGHVS and CDR2 FNYEAQ. The CDR3 protein is CASSLAGPNSPLHF. DNA of the CDR3: TGTGCCAGCAGCTTAGCAGGACCCAATTCACCCCTCCACTTT.

V and J are TRBV27 and TRBJ1-5; 9 bases align to TRBD1. Trimming at V came to 5 bases and at J to 5 bases, leaving 4 bases not matched to a gene. Germline CDR1 MNHEY, CDR2 SMNVEV (reference sequence). This CDR3 has 14 residues. CDR3 nucleotides: TGTGCCAGCAGTCCTCGGACAGGGGATCAGCCCCAGCATTTT. Protein: CASSPRTGDQPQHF.

The CDR3: CASSQYGEQYF. CDR3 coding DNA: TGTGCCAGCAGCCAATACGGCGAGCAGTACTTC. V and J are TRBV7-6 and TRBJ2-7; D gene unclear. The CDR3 is made up of 11 amino acids. In germline, CDR1 is SGHVS, CDR2 FNYEAQ. Trimming removed 5 bases from V and 6 bases from J, with 8 bases in between.

V gene TRBV6-6 combines with J gene TRBJ2-7; tentatively, D is TRBD1 or TRBD2 (6 bases each). Between the trimmed V and J ends, which lost 2 bases and 9 bases, there was a span of 17 bases. The length of the CDR3 is 14 residues. Germline values: CDR1 MNHNY, CDR2 SVGAGI (reference sequence). The CDR3 bases are TGTGCCAGCAGTTACGGGACTCCAGTACAGGGGCAGTACTTC. The encoded protein is CASSYGTPVQGQYF.

The V call is TRBV13, the J call TRBJ2-1; 7 bases map to TRBD1. The CDR3 is made up of 16 amino acids. Germline CDR1 and CDR2: PRHDT and FYEKMQ (reference sequence). V lost 7 bases to trimming and J lost 5 bases; unmatched junction nucleotides: 14. The chain's CDR3 is CASNTNPGGRDNEQFF. The CDR3 region has the DNA TGTGCCAGCAACACTAACCCAGGGGGTAGGGACAATGAGCAGTTCTTC.

The genes are TRBV28 and TRBJ1-5; perhaps TRBD1 as D (5 bases). The CDR3 is made up of 15 amino acids. In germline, CDR1 is MDHEN, CDR2 SYDVKM. V lost 3 bases to trimming and J lost 4 bases, with 13 bases between them. CDR3 sequence (DNA): TGTGCCAGCAGTTTCTTAGACAGCATTAATCAGCCCCAGCATTTT. Translating it yields CASSFLDSINQPQHF.

The chain uses TRBV9 and TRBJ1-2; 8 bases match TRBD1. The V and J ends lost 3 bases and 0 bases, in that order; junction bases with no gene match: 7. The CDR3 runs to 16 residues. The germline V gene encodes CDR1 SGDLS and CDR2 YYNGEE. The CDR3 coding sequence is TGTGCCAGCAGCGAAGGGACAGGTTTAGCTAACTATGGCTACACCTTC. Its protein product is CASSEGTGLANYGYTF.

The V and J genes are TRBV7-9 and TRBJ1-1; D is unresolved. Trimming shortened V by 4 bases and J by 3 bases, and 12 bases separated the two germline ends. There are 14 residues in the CDR3. Germline-derived CDR1 and CDR2 are SEHNR and FQNEAQ (reference sequence). CDR3 loop: CASSSEPGYTEAFF. CDR3 coding DNA: TGTGCCAGCAGCTCCGAGCCGGGGTACACTGAAGCTTTCTTT.

The count of this clone is one. An end of the junction differs from the germline gene, which may be a read error. The chain joins TRBV2 to TRBJ2-7, with D maybe TRBD1 (6 bases). Looked up from germline, CDR1 is SNHLY and CDR2 is FYNNEI. This CDR3 contains 17 residues. The CDR3 reads CAGLLDRDKGNDYGQYF. The CDR3 DNA follows: TGTGCAGGACTCCTTGACCGGGACAAGGGGAACGACTACGGGCAGTACTTC.

The V and J genes are TRBV10-1 and TRBJ2-1; perhaps TRBD1 as D (5 bases). Looked up from germline, CDR1 is WNHNN and CDR2 is SYGVQD (reference sequence). V was clipped by 4 bases and J by 9 bases, with 7 bases between them. The CDR3 consists of 11 residues. CDR3: CASSVGAEQFF. CDR3 in DNA: TGCGCCAGCAGTGTAGGGGCTGAGCAGTTCTTC.

The chain has TRBV5-1 and TRBJ2-3, with 7 bases lining up with TRBD2. The CDR3 has 15 residues. The junction had 10 bases not matched to a gene; V was cut back by 5 bases and J by 4 bases. Germline V lookup: CDR1 SGHRS, CDR2 YFSETQ. The CDR3 here is CASSYWRERADTQYF. DNA of the CDR3: TGCGCCAGCAGTTACTGGCGGGAGAGGGCAGATACGCAGTATTTT.

The gene calls are TRBV10-2 and TRBJ2-1, with D perhaps TRBD2 (5 bases). Trimming shortened V by 3 bases and J by 8 bases, and 11 bases separated the two germline ends. Germline V gives CDR1 WSHSY, CDR2 SAAADI. The CDR3 is 13 residues long. The CDR3 DNA is TGCGCCAGCAGTGAAGGAGGCTGGGATGAGCAGTTCTTC. Its protein product is CASSEGGWDEQFF.

This sequence joins TRBV7-9 and TRBJ1-6; D is perhaps TRBD1 (6 bases). The CDR3 loop spans 15 amino acids. Looked up from germline, CDR1 is SEHNR and CDR2 is FQNEAQ (reference sequence). Between the trimmed V and J ends, which lost 1 base and 9 bases, there was a span of 13 bases. CDR3 DNA sequence: TGTGCCAGCAGCTTAGTACAGGGAGTTAGTTCACCCCTCCACTTT. It specifies CASSLVQGVSSPLHF. Supplemented by reference TRBV7-9 and TRBJ1-6, the full variable domain reads DTGVSQNPRHKITKRGQNVTFRCDPISEHNRLYWYRQTLGQGPEFLTYFQNEAQLEKSRLLSDRFSAERPKGSFSTLEIQRTEQGDSAMYLCASSLVQGVSSPLHFGNGTRLTVT.